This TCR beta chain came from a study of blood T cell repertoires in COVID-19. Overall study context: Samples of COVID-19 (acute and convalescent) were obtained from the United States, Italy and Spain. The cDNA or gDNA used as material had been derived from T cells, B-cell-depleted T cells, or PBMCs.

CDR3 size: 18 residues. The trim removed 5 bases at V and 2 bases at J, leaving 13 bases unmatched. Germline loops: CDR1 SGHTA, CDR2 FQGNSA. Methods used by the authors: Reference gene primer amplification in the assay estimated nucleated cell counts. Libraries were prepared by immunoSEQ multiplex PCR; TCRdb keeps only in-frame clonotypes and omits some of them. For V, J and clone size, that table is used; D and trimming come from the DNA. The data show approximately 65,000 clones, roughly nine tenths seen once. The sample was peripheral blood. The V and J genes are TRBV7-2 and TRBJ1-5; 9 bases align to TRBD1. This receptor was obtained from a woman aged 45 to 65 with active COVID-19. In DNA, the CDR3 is TGTGCCAGCAGCCAAGCACCCTACAGGGGGCGAGGCAATCAGCCCCAGCATTTT. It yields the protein CASSQAPYRGRGNQPQHF.